This TCR beta chain was profiled in a study of OX40 agonist ivuxolimab in advanced cancers. Here immunoSEQ multiplex PCR was the method, and the copy in TCRdb shows in-frame clones only, minus some. The sample records approximately 48,000 clones, roughly three quarters being singletons. Germline V gene data show CDR1 as SGHDT and CDR2 as YYEEEE. Trimming stripped 1 base from V and 1 base from J, with 12 bases between. The CDR3 totals 16 residues. Samples were taken at baseline and on day 1 of cycles 4 and 7. The sample in question was CD4+ or CD8+ T cells sorted from blood, obtained in a trial of the OX40 agonist ivuxolimab. The chain carries TRBV5-6 and TRBJ2-4; the D is unclear. This sequence was found in an adult with an advanced solid tumor such as melanoma, head and neck, liver or kidney cancer. The CDR3 loop reads CASSLPIQGAKNIQYF. The CDR3 nucleotides read TGTGCCAGCAGCTTGCCGATACAAGGGGCCAAAAACATTCAGTACTTC. The full variable domain, rest sourced from reference TRBV5-6 and TRBJ2-4, is DAGVTQSPTHLIKTRGQQVTLRCSPKSGHDTVSWYQQALGQGPQFIFQYYEEEERQRGNFPDRFSGHQFPNYSSELNVNALLLGDSALYLCASSLPIQGAKNIQYFGAGTRLSVL.